Listed below are T cell receptor beta chains from one sample, sequenced in a study of T cell responses to AZD1222 COVID-19 vaccine. Measured with immunoSEQ multiplex PCR; TCRdb has only the in-frame clones, and not every one. Here the sample spans approximately 150,000 clones, roughly 90% being singletons. Sample: peripheral blood, taken 28 days after the second AZD1222 dose. These receptors originate from an adult who received the AZD1222 COVID-19 vaccine. Each CDR3 is given with its conserved first and last residue. The D gene is left open where the match is weak. The size of a clone is reported for some rows only, either as once, few or many, or as a class for expanded clones.

>-|-|TRBJ2-1|TRBV5-6
TGTGCCAGCAGCTTGGCGTTTTACAATGAGCAGTTCTTC
CASSLAFYNEQFF
>once|-|TRBJ2-3|TRBV19
TGTGCCAGTAGTATTCTAGACGCAGATACGCAGTATTTT
CASSILDADTQYF
>-|-|TRBJ1-4|TRBV3-1/TRBV3-2
TGTGCCAGCAGCCAAGCCGGGAATGAAAAACTGTTTTTT
CASSQAGNEKLFF
>-|-|TRBJ2-1|TRBV7-6
TGTGCCAGCAGCTTAGGGACGGAGTCCTACAATGAGCAGTTCTTC
CASSLGTESYNEQFF
>-|-|TRBJ2-3|TRBV15
TGTGCCACCAGCAGAGACAGGGCCACAGATACGCAGTATTTT
CATSRDRATDTQYF
>-|TRBD2|TRBJ2-1|TRBV24-1
TGTGCCACCAGTGATCTAGCGGGAGCCCTCTACAATGAGCAGTTCTTC
CATSDLAGALYNEQFF
>-|-|TRBJ1-2|TRBV12-3/TRBV12-4
TGTGCCAGCAGTTTAACAGGACTAGGTGGCTACACCTTC
CASSLTGLGGYTF
>-|TRBD1|TRBJ1-4|TRBV2
TGTGCCAGCAGTTTACAGGGGGCAGGTGAAAAACTGTTTTTT
CASSLQGAGEKLFF
>-|TRBD2|TRBJ2-1|TRBV25-1
TGTGCCAGCAGCACTAGCGGGAGGGCTGGGTGGAACCACAATGAGCAGTTCTTC
CASSTSGRAGWNHNEQFF
>-|-|TRBJ2-3|TRBV13
TGTGCCAGCAGCCCCCGTGGCGCAGATACGCAGTATTTT
CASSPRGADTQYF
>-|-|TRBJ1-2|TRBV3-1/TRBV3-2
TGTGCCAGCAGGGCCCGGGGATCAAACTATGGCTACACCTTC
CASRARGSNYGYTF
>-|-|TRBJ2-7|TRBV21-1
TGTGCCAGCAGCAAGGGATTCCACTTCCGGAGGAATCAGGGGTCTTCCTACGAGCAGTACTTC
CASSKGFHFRRNQGSSYEQYF
>once|-|TRBJ2-7|TRBV19
TGTGCCAGTTCCACAGGTTTGTTGGTGGGTCGGGCCCTCTACGAGCAGTACTTC
CASSTGLLVGRALYEQYF
>once|TRBD2|TRBJ2-7|TRBV6-5
TGTGCCAGCACCCGGGGGGGCGACTCCTACGAGCAGTACTTC
CASTRGGDSYEQYF
>-|-|TRBJ2-5|TRBV2
TGTGCCAGCAGTTTCCTGTTGGGACTGGGGGGCATGGAGACCCAGTACTTC
CASSFLLGLGGMETQYF
>-|TRBD1|TRBJ1-2|TRBV19
TGTGCCAGTAGCATACAGGGGGCTGGCTACACCTTC
CASSIQGAGYTF
>few|TRBD1|TRBJ2-7|TRBV7-3
TGTGCCAGCAGCCCGGGCAGGGGGTACGAGCAGTACTTC
CASSPGRGYEQYF
>-|TRBD1|TRBJ2-4|TRBV28
TGTGCCAGCAGTCCCTCCGGCGGACAGGGGAAAAACATTCAGTACTTC
CASSPSGGQGKNIQYF
>-|-|TRBJ1-6|TRBV19
TGTGCCAGCAACCCGGGGGACGGTCCTTATAATTCACCCCTCCACTTT
CASNPGDGPYNSPLHF
>-|-|TRBJ2-7|TRBV11-2
TGTGCCAGCAGCTTAGGGACGCAACTAACCTACGAGCAGTACTTC
CASSLGTQLTYEQYF
>-|TRBD1|TRBJ1-2|TRBV27
TGTGCCAGCAGCTTGCGAGACAGGGACTATGGCTACACCTTC
CASSLRDRDYGYTF
>-|-|TRBJ2-3|TRBV6-5
TGTGCCAGCAGTTACTGGGCGGGAGATACGCAGTATTTT
CASSYWAGDTQYF
>-|TRBD2|TRBJ2-1|TRBV5-1
TGCGCCAGCAGCTTGACGGCTAGCGGGGGGGCCGGTGAGCAGTTCTTC
CASSLTASGGAGEQFF
>once|-|TRBJ1-5|TRBV18
TGTGCCAGCTCACCACCGGAGTGGGGGAATCAGCCCCAGCATTTT
CASSPPEWGNQPQHF
>-|-|TRBJ1-5|TRBV3-1/TRBV3-2
TGTGCCAGCCCCCATTTGTCCGCCCGTGATCAGCCCCAGCATTTT
CASPHLSARDQPQHF
>-|-|TRBJ2-6|TRBV3-1/TRBV3-2
TGTGCCAGCAGCTACCTGGCGGGGCCCCCTGGGGCCAACGTCCTGACTTTC
CASSYLAGPPGANVLTF
>-|-|TRBJ1-2|TRBV3-1/TRBV3-2
TGTGCCAGCAGCCAAGAAAGGCAGGGGAAGTACACCTTC
CASSQERQGKYTF
>-|-|TRBJ2-1|TRBV5-4
TGTGCCAGCAGCAGAGCCGGGACCAAAAGCTCCTACAATGAGCAGTTCTTC
CASSRAGTKSSYNEQFF
>-|-|TRBJ1-2|TRBV28
TGTGCCAGCAGTTTTGCTGGAGGCTACACCTTC
CASSFAGGYTF
>-|-|TRBJ1-1|TRBV7-3
TGTGCCAGCAGCCTAACAAAGAACACTGAAGCTTTCTTT
CASSLTKNTEAFF
>-|TRBD1|TRBJ1-1|TRBV14
TGTGCCAGCAGCGACCAGGGGGTCGAAGCTTTCTTT
CASSDQGVEAFF
>-|-|TRBJ2-5|TRBV6-2/TRBV6-3
TGTGCCAGCAGTTACTCTGGCAGACAAGAGACCCAGTACTTC
CASSYSGRQETQYF
>-|-|TRBJ1-2|TRBV9
TGTGCCAGCAGCGTAGGCCCGATTGCGGGGCCCTATGGCTACACCTTC
CASSVGPIAGPYGYTF
>-|TRBD1|TRBJ2-6|TRBV24-1
TGTGCCACCGGAGGGGGGACAGGGGACGGTGGGGCCAACGTCCTGACTTTC
CATGGGTGDGGANVLTF
>-|TRBD2|TRBJ2-1|TRBV27
TGTGCCAGCAGTTCCCCCTATAGCGGGAGGAGCGATGAGCAGTTCTTC
CASSSPYSGRSDEQFF
>-|-|TRBJ1-2|TRBV19
TGTGCCAGTAGTACCAGGACCCAGAACTATGGCTACACCTTC
CASSTRTQNYGYTF
>-|TRBD2|TRBJ2-7|TRBV2
TGTGCCAGCAGTAAATTGACGGGACTAGCGGGGGAGCAGTACTTC
CASSKLTGLAGEQYF
>-|TRBD2|TRBJ2-7|TRBV28
TGTGCCAGCAGCCCCTTGGGACTAGCGGGGGGGCCCCCCTCCTACGAGCAGTACTTC
CASSPLGLAGGPPSYEQYF
>-|-|TRBJ1-6|TRBV3-1/TRBV3-2
TGTGCCAGCAGACAACAAGGGGATAATTCACCCCTCCACTTT
CASRQQGDNSPLHF
>-|-|TRBJ1-2|TRBV6-5
TGTGCCAGCAGTTACTCGGAAGGGGCGGGTGGCTACACCTTC
CASSYSEGAGGYTF
>-|TRBD2|TRBJ2-3|TRBV5-6
TGTGCCAGCAGCCGGACTAGCGGGGGGCCAGATACGCAGTATTTT
CASSRTSGGPDTQYF
>-|-|TRBJ2-1|TRBV5-1
TGCGCCAGCAGCTTGGCCGAAGTTTCCAGGTTCAATGAGCAGTTCTTC
CASSLAEVSRFNEQFF
>-|TRBD1|TRBJ1-6|TRBV7-9
TGTGCCAGCAGCTCGATGAAGGGGACAGGGGTCGATTCACCCCTCCACTTT
CASSSMKGTGVDSPLHF
>-|-|TRBJ1-2|TRBV5-5
TGTGCCAGCAGCTTGGCCCGGGGGGCTGGTGGCTACACCTTC
CASSLARGAGGYTF
>-|-|TRBJ2-6|TRBV10-2
TGCGCCAGCAGTGATAGAAGGCCCGGGGCCAACGTCCTGACTTTC
CASSDRRPGANVLTF
>-|-|TRBJ2-1|TRBV5-1
TGCGCCAGCAGCCCAAACCCCCGGGCCCTCGGGGAGTTCTTC
CASSPNPRALGEFF
>once|-|TRBJ1-4|TRBV18
TGTGCCAGCTCACCCCGACCCTCCGGCGATGAAAAACTGTTTTTT
CASSPRPSGDEKLFF
>-|-|TRBJ2-2|TRBV18
TGTGCCAGCTCACCTATACAGGGAGGGAACACCGGGGAGCTGTTTTTT
CASSPIQGGNTGELFF
>-|TRBD2|TRBJ2-5|TRBV5-1
TGCGCCAGCAGCCTGGACGGGGGGGCCTGGGAGACCCAGTACTTC
CASSLDGGAWETQYF
>-|TRBD2|TRBJ2-5|TRBV15
TGTGCCACCAGCAGTGATGGGGCGGGAGGGACCCTCGGAGAGACCCAGTACTTC
CATSSDGAGGTLGETQYF